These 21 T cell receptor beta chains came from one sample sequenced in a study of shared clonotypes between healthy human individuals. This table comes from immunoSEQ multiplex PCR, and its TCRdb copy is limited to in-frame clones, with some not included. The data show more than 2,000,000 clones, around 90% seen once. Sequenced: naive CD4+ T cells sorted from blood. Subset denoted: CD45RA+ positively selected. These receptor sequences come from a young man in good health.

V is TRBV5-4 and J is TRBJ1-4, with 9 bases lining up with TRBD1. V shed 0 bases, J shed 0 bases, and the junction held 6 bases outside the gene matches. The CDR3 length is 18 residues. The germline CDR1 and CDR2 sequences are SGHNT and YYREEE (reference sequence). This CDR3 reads CASSLGGTGIATNEKLFF. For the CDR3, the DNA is TGTGCCAGCAGCTTGGGTGGGACAGGGATTGCAACTAATGAAAAACTGTTTTTT.

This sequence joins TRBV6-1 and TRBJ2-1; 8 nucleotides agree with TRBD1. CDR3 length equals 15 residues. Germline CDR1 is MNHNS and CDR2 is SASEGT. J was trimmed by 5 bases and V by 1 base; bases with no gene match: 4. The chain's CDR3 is CASSEGQGAHNEQFF. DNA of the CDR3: TGTGCCAGCAGTGAAGGCCAGGGGGCACACAATGAGCAGTTCTTC.

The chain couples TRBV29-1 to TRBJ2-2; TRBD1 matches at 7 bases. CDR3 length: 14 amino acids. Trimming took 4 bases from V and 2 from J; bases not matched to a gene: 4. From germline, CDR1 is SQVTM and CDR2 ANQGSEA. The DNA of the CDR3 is TGCAGCGTTGCCGGGACAGCTAACACCGGGGAGCTGTTTTTT. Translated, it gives CSVAGTANTGELFF.

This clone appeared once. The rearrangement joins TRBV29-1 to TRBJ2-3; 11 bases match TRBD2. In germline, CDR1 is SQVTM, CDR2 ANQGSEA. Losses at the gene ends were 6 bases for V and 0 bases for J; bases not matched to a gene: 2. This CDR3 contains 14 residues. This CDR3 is CSVGTSGSTDTQYF. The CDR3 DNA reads TGCAGCGTAGGGACTAGCGGAAGCACAGATACGCAGTATTTT.

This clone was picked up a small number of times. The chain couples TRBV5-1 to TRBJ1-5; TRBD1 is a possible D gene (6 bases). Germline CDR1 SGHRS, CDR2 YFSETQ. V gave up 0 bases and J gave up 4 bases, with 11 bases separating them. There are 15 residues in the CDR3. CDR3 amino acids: CASSLEAGANQPQHF. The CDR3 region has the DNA TGCGCCAGCAGCTTGGAAGCAGGGGCAAATCAGCCCCAGCATTTT.

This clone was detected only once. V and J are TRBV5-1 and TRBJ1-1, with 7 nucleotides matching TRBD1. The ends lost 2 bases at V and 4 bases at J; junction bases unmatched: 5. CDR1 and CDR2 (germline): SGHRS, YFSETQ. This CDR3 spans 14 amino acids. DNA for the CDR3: TGCGCCAGCAGCTTCCAGGGGGAAGGCACTGAAGCTTTCTTT. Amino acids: CASSFQGEGTEAFF.

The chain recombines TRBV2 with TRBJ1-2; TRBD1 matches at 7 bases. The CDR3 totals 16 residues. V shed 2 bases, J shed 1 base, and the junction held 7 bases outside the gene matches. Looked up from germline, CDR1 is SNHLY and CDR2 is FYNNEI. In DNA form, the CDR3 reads TGTGCCAGCAGTGAATATGGGACAGCATTTAACTATGGCTACACCTTC. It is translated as CASSEYGTAFNYGYTF.

CDR3 bases: TGTGCCAGCAGCCCCCTCCCCGTAGGCACTGAAGCTTTCTTT. It specifies CASSPLPVGTEAFF. The chain has TRBV5-4 and TRBJ1-1, with no clear D. V was shortened by 4 bases and J by 4 bases, with 14 bases between the two germline ends. CDR1 is SGHNT and CDR2 is YYREEE in the germline V gene (reference sequence). The CDR3 is 14 amino acids.

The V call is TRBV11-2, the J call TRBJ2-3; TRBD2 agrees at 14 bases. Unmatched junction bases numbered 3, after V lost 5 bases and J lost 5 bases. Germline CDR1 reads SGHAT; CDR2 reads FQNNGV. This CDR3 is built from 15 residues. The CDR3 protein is CASSTGLAGVDTQYF. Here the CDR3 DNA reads TGTGCCAGCAGCACGGGACTAGCGGGAGTAGATACGCAGTATTTT.

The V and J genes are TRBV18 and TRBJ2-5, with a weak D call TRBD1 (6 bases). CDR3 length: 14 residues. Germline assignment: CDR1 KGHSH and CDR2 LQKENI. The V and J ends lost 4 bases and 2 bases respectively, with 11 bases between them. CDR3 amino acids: CASSLGQQQETQYF. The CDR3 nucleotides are TGTGCCAGCTCACTCGGACAGCAACAAGAGACCCAGTACTTC. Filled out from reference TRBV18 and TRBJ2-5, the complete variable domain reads NAGVMQNPRHLVRRRGQEARLRCSPMKGHSHVYWYRQLPEEGLKFMVYLQKENIIDESGMPKERFSAEFPKEGPSILRIQQVVRGDSAAYFCASSLGQQQETQYFGPGTRLLVL.

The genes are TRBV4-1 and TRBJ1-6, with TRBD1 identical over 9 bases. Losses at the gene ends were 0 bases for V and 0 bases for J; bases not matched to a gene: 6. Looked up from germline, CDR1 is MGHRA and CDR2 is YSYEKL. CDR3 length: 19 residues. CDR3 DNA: TGCGCCAGCAGCCAAGAGCGACAGGGGGTGAGCTCCTATAATTCACCCCTCCACTTT. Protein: CASSQERQGVSSYNSPLHF.

The CDR3 region is CASKVQGTTEAFF. The CDR3 coding sequence is TGTGCCAGCAAAGTCCAGGGGACAACTGAAGCTTTCTTT. J is TRBJ1-1 and V is TRBV2; possible D gene TRBD1, 6 bases. Germline CDR1 reads SNHLY; CDR2 reads FYNNEI. CDR3 length equals 13 residues. V shed 7 bases and J shed 5 bases, with 14 bases lying between them.

CDR3 nucleotides: TGTGCCAGCAGCTTAGATGCCAACACAGATACGCAGTATTTT. Its protein is CASSLDANTDTQYF. V and J are TRBV7-2 and TRBJ2-3; no clear D gene. CDR3 size: 14 residues. Between the trimmed V and J ends, which lost 1 base and 2 bases, there was a span of 7 bases. The V gene's germline CDR1 is SGHTA and CDR2 FQGNSA.

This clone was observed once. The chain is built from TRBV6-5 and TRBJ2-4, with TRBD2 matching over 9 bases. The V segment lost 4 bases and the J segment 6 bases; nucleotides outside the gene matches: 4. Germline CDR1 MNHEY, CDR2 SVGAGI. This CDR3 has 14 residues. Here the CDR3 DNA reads TGTGCCAGCAGTTTAGCGGGGGTCGGAAACATTCAGTACTTC. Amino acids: CASSLAGVGNIQYF.

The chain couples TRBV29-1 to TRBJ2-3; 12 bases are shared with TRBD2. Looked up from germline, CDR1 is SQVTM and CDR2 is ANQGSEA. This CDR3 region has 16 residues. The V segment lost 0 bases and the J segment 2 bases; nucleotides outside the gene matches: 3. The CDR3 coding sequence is TGCAGCGTTGAAGAACTAGCGGGGGGCCCCACAGATACGCAGTATTTT. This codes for CSVEELAGGPTDTQYF.

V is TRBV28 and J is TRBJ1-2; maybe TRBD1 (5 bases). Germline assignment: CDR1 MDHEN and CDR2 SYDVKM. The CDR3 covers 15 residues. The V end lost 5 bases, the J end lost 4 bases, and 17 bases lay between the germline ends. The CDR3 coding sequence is TGTGCCAGCAGTCCCCAGGGCAGGATCCTCTATGGCTACACCTTC. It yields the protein CASSPQGRILYGYTF.

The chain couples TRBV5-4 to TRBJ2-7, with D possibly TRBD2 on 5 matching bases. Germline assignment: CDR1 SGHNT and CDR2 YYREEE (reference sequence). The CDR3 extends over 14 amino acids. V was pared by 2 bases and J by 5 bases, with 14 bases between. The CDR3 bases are TGTGCCAGCAGCTTTTCGGGAAGCGGCGACGAGCAGTACTTC. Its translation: CASSFSGSGDEQYF. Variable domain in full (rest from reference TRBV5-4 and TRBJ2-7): ETGVTQSPTHLIKTRGQQVTLRCSSQSGHNTVSWYQQALGQGPQFIFQYYREEENGRGNFPPRFSGLQFPNYSSELNVNALELDDSALYLCASSFSGSGDEQYFGPGTRLTVT.

Written as DNA, the CDR3 is TGTGCCATCACCTCTGGGGCGTATAGCACAGATACGCAGTATTTT. It translates to CAITSGAYSTDTQYF. The chain combines TRBV10-3 with TRBJ2-3; a possible D gene is TRBD1 (5 bases). The CDR3 loop spans 15 amino acids. V lost 7 bases and J lost 0, with 14 bases in between. The germline gives CDR1 ENHRY, CDR2 SYGVKD.

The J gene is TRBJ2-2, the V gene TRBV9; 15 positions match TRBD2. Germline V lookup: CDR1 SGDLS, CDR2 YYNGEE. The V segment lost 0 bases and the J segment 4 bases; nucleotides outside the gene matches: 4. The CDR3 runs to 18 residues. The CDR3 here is CASSVGTSGRGVTGELFF. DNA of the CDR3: TGTGCCAGCAGCGTAGGGACTAGCGGGAGGGGAGTCACCGGGGAGCTGTTTTTT. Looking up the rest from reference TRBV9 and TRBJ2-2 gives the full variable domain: DSGVTQTPKHLITATGQRVTLRCSPRSGDLSVYWYQQSLDQGLQFLIQYYNGEERAKGNILERFSAQQFPDLHSELNLSSLELGDSALYFCASSVGTSGRGVTGELFFGEGSRLTVL.

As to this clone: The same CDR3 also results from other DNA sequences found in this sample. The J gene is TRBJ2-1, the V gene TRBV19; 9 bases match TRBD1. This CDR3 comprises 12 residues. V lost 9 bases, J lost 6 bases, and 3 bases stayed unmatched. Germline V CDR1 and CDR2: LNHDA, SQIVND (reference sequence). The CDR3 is CASGTGSNEQFF. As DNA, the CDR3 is TGTGCCAGCGGGACAGGGAGCAATGAGCAGTTCTTC.

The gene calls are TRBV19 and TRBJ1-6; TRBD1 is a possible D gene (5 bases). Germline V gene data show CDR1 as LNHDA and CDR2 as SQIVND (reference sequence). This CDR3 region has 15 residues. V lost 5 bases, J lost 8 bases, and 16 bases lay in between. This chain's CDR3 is CASSSSGRIDSPLHF. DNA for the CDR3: TGTGCCAGTAGTTCCTCGGGACGGATAGATTCACCCCTCCACTTT. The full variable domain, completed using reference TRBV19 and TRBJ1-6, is DGGITQSPKYLFRKEGQNVTLSCEQNLNHDAMYWYRQDPGQGLRLIYYSQIVNDFQKGDIAEGYSVSREKKESFPLTVTSAQKNPTAFYLCASSSSGRIDSPLHFGNGTRLTVT.